This TCR beta chain was obtained from a study of cytomegalovirus exposure and HLA in healthy donors. This clone has only a few counts. What it binds is not known. Study-wide findings and caveats: Later analysis identified 16,951 TCR beta sequences associated with HLA alleles, using a false discovery rate threshold of 0.05. Researchers reported in a later analysis that a missense DCLRE1C variant was tied to TCR beta V- and J-gene trimming.

The germline V and J ends were trimmed by 3 bases and 1 base, with 12 bases remaining between them. This CDR3 has 15 residues. Germline V CDR1 and CDR2: MDHEN, SYDVKM. The PCR made use of 60 Vbeta and 13 Jbeta primers. Only in-frame clones appear in the TCRdb table, and some are missing; sequencing was by immunoSEQ multiplex PCR. Of 90,000 to 120,000 clones in the sample, approximately 80% were seen once. The source is a male donor in good health and CMV-seronegative. Sequencing was done on a sample of PBMCs. The chain uses TRBV28 and TRBJ1-1; D may be TRBD1 (5 bases). The chain's CDR3 is CASSLIDRPNTEAFF. The CDR3 DNA follows: TGTGCCAGCAGTTTGATCGACAGACCGAACACTGAAGCTTTCTTT. Full variable domain (rest looked up from reference TRBV28 and TRBJ1-1): DVKVTQSSRYLVKRTGEKVFLECVQDMDHENMFWYRQDPGLGLRLIYFSYDVKMKEKGDIPEGYSVSREKKERFSLILESASTNQTSMYLCASSLIDRPNTEAFFGQGTRLTVV.